This T cell receptor (beta chain) was sequenced in a study of CD8 T cells in Susac syndrome. Germline V lookup: CDR1 SGHDN, CDR2 FVKESK. V lost 7 bases and J lost 8; bases outside the gene matches: 11. The CDR3 length is 15 residues. RNA totalling roughly 0.5 to 1 ug underwent reverse transcription with random hexamers. TCRdb used MiXCR to reprocess the immunoSEQ multiplex PCR reads, holding one entry per CDR3 protein. Here the sample spans about 140,000 distinct CDR3 sequences, approximately 95% being singletons. This clonotype was sampled from a human donor with Susac syndrome. This chain joins TRBV14 and TRBJ2-1; 10 nucleotides align to TRBD2. The sequenced material came from CD8+ T cells from PBMCs. The CDR3 region is CASNPSGRVTHEQFF. The CDR3 region has the DNA TGTGCCAGCAACCCTAGCGGGAGAGTAACCCATGAGCAGTTCTTC.